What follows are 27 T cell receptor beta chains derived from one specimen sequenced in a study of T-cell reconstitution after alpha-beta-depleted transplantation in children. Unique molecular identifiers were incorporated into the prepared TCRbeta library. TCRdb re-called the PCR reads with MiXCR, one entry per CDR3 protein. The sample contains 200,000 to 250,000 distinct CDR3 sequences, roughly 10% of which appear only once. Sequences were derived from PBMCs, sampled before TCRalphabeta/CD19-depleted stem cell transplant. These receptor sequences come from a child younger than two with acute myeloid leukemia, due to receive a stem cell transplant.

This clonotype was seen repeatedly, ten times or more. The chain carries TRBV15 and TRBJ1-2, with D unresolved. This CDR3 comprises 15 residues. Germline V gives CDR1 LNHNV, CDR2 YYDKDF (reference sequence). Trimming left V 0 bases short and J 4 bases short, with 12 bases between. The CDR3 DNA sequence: TGTGCCACCAGCAGAGATCGAGGAGACACCTATGGCTACACCTTC. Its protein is CATSRDRGDTYGYTF.

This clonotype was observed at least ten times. CDR3 sequence (DNA): TGTGCCAGCAGCCTTTGGACCCAGTCGGATGGCTACACCTTC. Amino acid sequence: CASSLWTQSDGYTF. The rearrangement uses TRBV7-9 and TRBJ1-2; D ambiguous. The CDR3 sequence is 14 residues long. Trimming took off 5 bases at V and 6 bases at J, with 16 bases between the two ends. The germline V gene has CDR1 SEHNR and CDR2 FQNEAQ (reference sequence).

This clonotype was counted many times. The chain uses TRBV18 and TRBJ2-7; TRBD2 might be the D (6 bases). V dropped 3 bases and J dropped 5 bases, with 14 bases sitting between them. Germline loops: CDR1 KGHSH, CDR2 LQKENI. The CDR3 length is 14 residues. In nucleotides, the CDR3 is TGTGCCAGCTCACCGGGACTCAACCTAGACGAGCAGTACTTC. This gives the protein CASSPGLNLDEQYF.

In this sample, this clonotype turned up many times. CDR3 residues: CASNTGATSHGEQFF. CDR3 sequence (DNA): TGCGCCAGCAATACCGGGGCCACCTCTCACGGTGAGCAGTTCTTC. The chain joins TRBV10-2 to TRBJ2-1; D possibly matches TRBD1 or TRBD2 (5 bases each). This CDR3 comprises 15 residues. CDR1 WSHSY and CDR2 SAAADI come from the germline V gene. The germline V and J ends were trimmed by 7 bases and 9 bases, with 22 bases remaining between them.

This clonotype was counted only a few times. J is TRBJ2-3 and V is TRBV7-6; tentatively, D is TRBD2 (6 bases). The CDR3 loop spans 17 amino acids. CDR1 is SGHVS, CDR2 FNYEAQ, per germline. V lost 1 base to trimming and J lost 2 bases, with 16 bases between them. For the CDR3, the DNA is TGTGCCAGCAGCTTAGGGCGGGGTTTCCCCGACACAGATACGCAGTATTTT. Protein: CASSLGRGFPDTDTQYF.

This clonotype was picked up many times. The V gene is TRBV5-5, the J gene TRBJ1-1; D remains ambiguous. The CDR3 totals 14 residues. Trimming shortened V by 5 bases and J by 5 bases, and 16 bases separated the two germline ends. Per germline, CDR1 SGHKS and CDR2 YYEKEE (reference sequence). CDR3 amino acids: CASRLEAVRTEAFF. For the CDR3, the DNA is TGTGCCAGCAGGCTCGAGGCAGTGAGAACTGAAGCTTTCTTT.

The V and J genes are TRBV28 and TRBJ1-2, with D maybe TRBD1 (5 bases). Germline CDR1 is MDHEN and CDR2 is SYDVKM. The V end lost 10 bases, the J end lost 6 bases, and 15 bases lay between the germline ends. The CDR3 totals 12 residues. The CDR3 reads CATTRGVDGYTF. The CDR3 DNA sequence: TGTGCCACGACCCGGGGGGTGGATGGCTACACCTTC.

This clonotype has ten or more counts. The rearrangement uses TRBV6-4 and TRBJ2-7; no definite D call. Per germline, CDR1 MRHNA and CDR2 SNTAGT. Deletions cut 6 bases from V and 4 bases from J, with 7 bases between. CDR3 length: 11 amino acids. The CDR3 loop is CASRDKYEQYF. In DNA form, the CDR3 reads TGTGCCAGCAGAGACAAGTACGAGCAGTACTTC.

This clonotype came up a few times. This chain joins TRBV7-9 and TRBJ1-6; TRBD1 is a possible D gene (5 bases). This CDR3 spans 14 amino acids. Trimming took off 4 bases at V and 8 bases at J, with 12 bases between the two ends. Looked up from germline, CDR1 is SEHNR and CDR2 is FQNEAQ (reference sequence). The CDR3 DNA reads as TGTGCCAGCAGCTCCCAGGGAGTGGATTCACCCCTCCACTTT. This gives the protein CASSSQGVDSPLHF.

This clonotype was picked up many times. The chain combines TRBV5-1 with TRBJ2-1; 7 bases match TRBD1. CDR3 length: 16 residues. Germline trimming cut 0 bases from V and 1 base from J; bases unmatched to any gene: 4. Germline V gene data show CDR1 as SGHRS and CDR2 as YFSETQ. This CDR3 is CASSLGQGVSYNEQFF. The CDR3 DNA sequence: TGCGCCAGCAGCTTGGGTCAGGGGGTATCCTACAATGAGCAGTTCTTC.

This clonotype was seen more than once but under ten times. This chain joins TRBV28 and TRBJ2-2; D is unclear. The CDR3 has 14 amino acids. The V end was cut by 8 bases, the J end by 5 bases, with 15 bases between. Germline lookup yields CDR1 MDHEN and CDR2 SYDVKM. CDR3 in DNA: TGTGCCAGCGGCACACAGTACCTAACCGGGGAGCTGTTTTTT. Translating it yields CASGTQYLTGELFF.

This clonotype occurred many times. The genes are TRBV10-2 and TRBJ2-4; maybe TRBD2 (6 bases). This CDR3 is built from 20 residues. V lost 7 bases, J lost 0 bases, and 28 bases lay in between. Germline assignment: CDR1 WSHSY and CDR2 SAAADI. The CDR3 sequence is CASTPLYRQGDFLAKNIQYF. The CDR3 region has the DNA TGCGCCAGCACCCCATTATATCGACAAGGGGACTTCCTAGCCAAAAACATTCAGTACTTC.

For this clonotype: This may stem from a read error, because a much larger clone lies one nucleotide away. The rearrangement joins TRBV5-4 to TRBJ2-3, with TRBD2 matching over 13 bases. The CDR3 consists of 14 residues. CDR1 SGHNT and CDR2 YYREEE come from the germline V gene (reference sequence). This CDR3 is CVIYSGLAGDTQYF. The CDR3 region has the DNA TGTGTCATCTATTCGGGACTAGCGGGGGATACGCAGTATTTT.

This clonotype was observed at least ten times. The CDR3 nucleotides are TGTGCCAGCAGCCCAGGGACCCGGACCGGGGAGCTGTTTTTT. This translates into CASSPGTRTGELFF. This sequence joins TRBV11-3 and TRBJ2-2; the D call may be TRBD1 or TRBD2 (5 bases each). The CDR3 is 14 amino acids. The germline gives CDR1 SGHNT, CDR2 YENEEA. The ends were cut back, 5 bases at V and 5 bases at J, with 12 bases in the middle.

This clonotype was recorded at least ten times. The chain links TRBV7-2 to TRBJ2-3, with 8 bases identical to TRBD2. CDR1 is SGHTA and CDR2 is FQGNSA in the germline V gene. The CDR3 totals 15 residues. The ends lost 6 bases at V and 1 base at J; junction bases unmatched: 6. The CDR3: CASRPAGVGTDTQYF. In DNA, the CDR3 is TGTGCCAGCAGACCAGCGGGAGTGGGCACAGATACGCAGTATTTT. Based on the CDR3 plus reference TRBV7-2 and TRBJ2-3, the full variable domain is GAGVSQSPSNKVTEKGKDVELRCDPISGHTALYWYRQSLGQGLEFLIYFQGNSAPDKSGLPSDRFSAERTGGSVSTLTIQRTQQEDSAVYLCASRPAGVGTDTQYFGPGTRLTVL.

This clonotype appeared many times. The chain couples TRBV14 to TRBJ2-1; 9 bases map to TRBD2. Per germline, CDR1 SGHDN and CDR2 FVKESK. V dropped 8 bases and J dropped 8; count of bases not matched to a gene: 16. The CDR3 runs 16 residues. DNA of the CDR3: TGTGCCAGCCAGGGGACTATAGCGGGAGCTTTGGATGAGCAGTTCTTC. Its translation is CASQGTIAGALDEQFF.

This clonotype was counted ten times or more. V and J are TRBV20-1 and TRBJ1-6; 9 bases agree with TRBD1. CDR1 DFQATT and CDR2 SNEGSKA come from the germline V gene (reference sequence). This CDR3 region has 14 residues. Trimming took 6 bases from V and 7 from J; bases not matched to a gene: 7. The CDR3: CSAYLGTGNSPLHF. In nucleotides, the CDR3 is TGCAGTGCCTACCTCGGGACAGGGAATTCACCCCTCCACTTT.

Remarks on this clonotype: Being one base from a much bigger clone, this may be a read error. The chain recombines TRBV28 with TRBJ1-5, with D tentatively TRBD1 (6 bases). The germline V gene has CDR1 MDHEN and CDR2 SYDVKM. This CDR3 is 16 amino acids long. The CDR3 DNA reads TGTGCCTGCAGTTTATACGACAGGTCTAGCAATCAGCCCCAGCATTTT. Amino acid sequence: CACSLYDRSSNQPQHF. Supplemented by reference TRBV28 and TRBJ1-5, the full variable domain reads DVKVTQSSRYLVKRTGEKVFLECVQDMDHENMFWYRQDPGLGLRLIYFSYDVKMKEKGDIPEGYSVSREKKERFSLILESASTNQTSMYLCACSLYDRSSNQPQHFGDGTRLSIL.

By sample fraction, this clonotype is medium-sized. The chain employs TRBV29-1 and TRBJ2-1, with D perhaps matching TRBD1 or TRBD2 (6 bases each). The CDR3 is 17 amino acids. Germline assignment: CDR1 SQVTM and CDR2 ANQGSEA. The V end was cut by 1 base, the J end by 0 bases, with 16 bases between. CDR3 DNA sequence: TGCAGCGTTGAAGGGCCCGGAAGGGGGGCCTCCTACAATGAGCAGTTCTTC. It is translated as CSVEGPGRGASYNEQFF.

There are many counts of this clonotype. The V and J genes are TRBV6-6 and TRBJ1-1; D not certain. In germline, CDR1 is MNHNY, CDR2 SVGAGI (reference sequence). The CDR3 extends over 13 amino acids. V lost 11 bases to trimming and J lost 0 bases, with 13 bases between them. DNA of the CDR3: TGTGCCTGCCGCAGGACGTTGAACACTGAAGCTTTCTTT. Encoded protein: CACRRTLNTEAFF.

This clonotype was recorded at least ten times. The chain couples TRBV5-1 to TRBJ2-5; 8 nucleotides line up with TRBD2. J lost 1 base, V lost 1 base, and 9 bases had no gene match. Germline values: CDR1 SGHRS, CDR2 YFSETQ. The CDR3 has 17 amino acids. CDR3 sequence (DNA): TGCGCCAGCAGCTTGTTATTTGCGGGAGGAGGCCAAGAGACCCAGTACTTC. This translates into CASSLLFAGGGQETQYF.

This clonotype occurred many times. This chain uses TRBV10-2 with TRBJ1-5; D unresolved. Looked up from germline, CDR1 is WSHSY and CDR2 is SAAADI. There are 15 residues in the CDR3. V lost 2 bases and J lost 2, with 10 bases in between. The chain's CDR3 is CASSEGVWGNQPQHF. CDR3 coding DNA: TGCGCCAGCAGTGAGGGGGTGTGGGGCAATCAGCCCCAGCATTTT.

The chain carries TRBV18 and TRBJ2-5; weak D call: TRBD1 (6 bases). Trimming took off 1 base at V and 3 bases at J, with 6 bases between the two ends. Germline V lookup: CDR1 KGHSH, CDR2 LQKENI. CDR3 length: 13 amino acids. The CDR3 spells CASSPQGEETQYF. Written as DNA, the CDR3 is TGTGCCAGCTCACCACAGGGGGAAGAGACCCAGTACTTC.

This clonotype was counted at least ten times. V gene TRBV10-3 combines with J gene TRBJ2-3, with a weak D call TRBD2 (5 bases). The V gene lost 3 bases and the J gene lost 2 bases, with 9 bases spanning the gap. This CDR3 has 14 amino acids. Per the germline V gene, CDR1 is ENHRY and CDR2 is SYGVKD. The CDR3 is CAISDGRVTDTQYF. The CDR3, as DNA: TGTGCCATCAGTGATGGGCGGGTCACAGATACGCAGTATTTT.

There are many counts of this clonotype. CDR3 DNA: TGTGCCAGCAGCTTTCACTACAACAATGAGCAGTTCTTC. Translating gives CASSFHYNNEQFF. This chain joins TRBV11-3 and TRBJ2-1, with D unresolved. The germline V and J ends were trimmed by 3 bases and 5 bases, with 8 bases remaining between them. This CDR3 has 13 residues. Germline V CDR1 and CDR2: SGHNT, YENEEA.

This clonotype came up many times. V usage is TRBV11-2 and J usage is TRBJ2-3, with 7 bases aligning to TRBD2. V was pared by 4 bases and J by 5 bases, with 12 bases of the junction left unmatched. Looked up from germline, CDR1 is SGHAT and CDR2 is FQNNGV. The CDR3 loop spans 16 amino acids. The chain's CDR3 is CASSSSLAELQDTQYF. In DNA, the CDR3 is TGTGCCAGCAGCTCAAGTCTAGCGGAGTTGCAAGATACGCAGTATTTT.

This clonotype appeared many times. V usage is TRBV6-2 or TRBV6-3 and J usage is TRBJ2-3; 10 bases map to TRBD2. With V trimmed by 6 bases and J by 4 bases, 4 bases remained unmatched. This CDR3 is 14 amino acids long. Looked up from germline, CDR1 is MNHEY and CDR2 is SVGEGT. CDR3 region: CASRRLAGADTQYF. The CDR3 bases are TGTGCCAGCAGGCGTCTAGCGGGGGCAGATACGCAGTATTTT.